This T cell receptor (beta chain) was identified during a study of identical twins. Germline lookup yields CDR1 MNHEY and CDR2 SVGAGI. V lost 9 bases, J lost 0 bases, and 11 bases lay in between. The CDR3 is 13 amino acids. A universal primer binding site was introduced by template switching. The final cDNA contained unique molecular identifiers. Each CDR3 protein is one row after TCRdb ran MiXCR on the 5' RACE reads. The repertoire consists of a few hundred thousand distinct CDR3 sequences, with around 9% occurring once and the leading ten covering over 7%. This clonotype showed up just a few times. Its antigen is unknown. Study-wide findings and caveats: There were fewer insertions in abundant cord blood beta clonotypes, but memory repertoires showed no such pattern. Excess twin sharing in beta out-of-frame sequences was weaker. These conclusions were based on statistical analysis (cross-sectional, not following the same donors).

The chain recombines TRBV6-5 with TRBJ1-1; D unresolved. The sequence was obtained from a woman in her forties or fifties in good health. Sequencing input: naive T cells sorted from blood. CDR3 in amino acids: CASTRGLNTEAFF. In DNA, the CDR3 is TGTGCCAGTACCCGGGGATTGAACACTGAAGCTTTCTTT.